The rows below give T cell receptor beta chains drawn from one sample of a study of blood T cell repertoires in COVID-19. Some clones are missing from TCRdb's copy, which holds only in-frame ones; the method was immunoSEQ multiplex PCR. The table has about 400,000 clones, 70% to 90% seen once. Sequenced material: peripheral blood. The source is a middle-aged man with acute or convalescent COVID-19. The CDR3 runs from the conserved cysteine through the conserved F or W. A D gene is named only where the DNA matches it firmly.

V: TRBV2
D: .
CDR3: CASLLTPGGYEQYF

V: TRBV18
D: .
CDR3: CASGGDANTEAFF

V: TRBV28
D: .
CDR3: CASRGLQNTEAFF

V: TRBV6-5
D: .
CDR3: CASTEQGAWTEAFF

V: TRBV25-1
D: TRBD1
CDR3: CASSESPGQGVLYGYTF

V: TRBV6-2/TRBV6-3
D: .
CDR3: CASSYYDRANYGYTF

V: TRBV10-3
D: TRBD1
CDR3: CAIRRTGDSPLHF

V: TRBV3-1/TRBV3-2
D: TRBD2
CDR3: CASSQRLAGDEQFF

V: TRBV28
D: TRBD1
CDR3: CASSKTGGYNEQFF

V: TRBV23-1
D: TRBD1
CDR3: CASSHLARGHGYTF

V: TRBV5-1
D: .
CDR3: CASSLTYSGSGNTIYF

V: TRBV3-1/TRBV3-2
D: .
CDR3: CASSPDTFTEAFF

V: TRBV19
D: TRBD2
CDR3: CASSPNPLLLAGVYESYNEQFF

V: TRBV5-5
D: .
CDR3: CASSFWGVSYEQYF

V: TRBV18
D: TRBD2
CDR3: CASSSTSGNDNEQFF

V: TRBV30
D: TRBD2
CDR3: CAWSDSFWGSGSFVFSTDTQYF

V: TRBV6-5
D: .
CDR3: CASKTRETHYNEQFF

V: TRBV5-1
D: .
CDR3: CASSLRDYYGYTF

V: TRBV11-2
D: TRBD2
CDR3: CASSFSGGRVEQFF

V: TRBV10-3
D: TRBD1
CDR3: CAISGTGWYEQYF

V: TRBV5-1
D: TRBD1
CDR3: CASSSTGTGVVGNYGYTF

V: TRBV24-1
D: TRBD1
CDR3: CATSEDRGYGYTF

V: TRBV27
D: TRBD1
CDR3: CASRGWGQGRFYNSPLHF

V: TRBV6-5
D: TRBD1
CDR3: CASSSSTGGQPQHF

V: TRBV7-2
D: .
CDR3: CASSLGTSGQPQHF

V: TRBV5-6
D: .
CDR3: CASSLGGRATDTQYF

V: TRBV18
D: TRBD1
CDR3: CASSPQGAFEQYF

V: TRBV30
D: .
CDR3: CAWSREYSNEQFF

V: TRBV28
D: .
CDR3: CASSSRRASNQPQHF

V: TRBV7-9
D: .
CDR3: CASSPSRAGGNTEAFF

V: TRBV5-1
D: TRBD1
CDR3: CASSLGTGTGGETQYF

V: TRBV9
D: TRBD1
CDR3: CASSARGTGNTEAFF

V: TRBV5-1
D: TRBD2
CDR3: CASSLGGQREIVNEQFF

V: TRBV5-8
D: TRBD2
CDR3: CASRQREKGYNEQFF

V: TRBV28
D: .
CDR3: CASSSGTLKETQYF

V: TRBV13
D: .
CDR3: CASSVYQTFSGNTIYF

V: TRBV13
D: .
CDR3: CASSLAQGGYGNTIYF

V: TRBV21-1
D: .
CDR3: CASRHRGQPQHF

V: TRBV5-6
D: .
CDR3: CASSRLGVSNQPQHF

V: TRBV5-1
D: .
CDR3: CASSTGAEGTQYF

V: TRBV3-1/TRBV3-2
D: TRBD1
CDR3: CASSMSGGKSFF

V: TRBV7-6
D: .
CDR3: CASSSGTSGYQPQHF

V: TRBV5-8
D: TRBD2
CDR3: CASSLLAGGPDEQYF

V: TRBV29-1
D: TRBD1
CDR3: CSVIGTGRNQPQHF

V: TRBV9
D: .
CDR3: CASSGTVSAYEQYF

V: TRBV5-1
D: .
CDR3: CASSLGVSTEAFF